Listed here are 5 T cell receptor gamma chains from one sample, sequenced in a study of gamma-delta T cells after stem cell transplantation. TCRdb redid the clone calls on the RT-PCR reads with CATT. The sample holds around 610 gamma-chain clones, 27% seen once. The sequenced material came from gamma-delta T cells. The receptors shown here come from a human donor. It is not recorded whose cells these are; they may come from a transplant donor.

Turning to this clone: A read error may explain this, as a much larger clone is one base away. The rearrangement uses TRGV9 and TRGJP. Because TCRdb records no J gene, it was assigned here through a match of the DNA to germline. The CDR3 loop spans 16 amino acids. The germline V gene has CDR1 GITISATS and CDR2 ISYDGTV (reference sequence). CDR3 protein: CALWGVHELGKKIKVF. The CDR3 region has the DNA TGTGCCTTGTGGGGGGTGCATGAGTTGGGCAAAAAAATCAAGGTATTT.

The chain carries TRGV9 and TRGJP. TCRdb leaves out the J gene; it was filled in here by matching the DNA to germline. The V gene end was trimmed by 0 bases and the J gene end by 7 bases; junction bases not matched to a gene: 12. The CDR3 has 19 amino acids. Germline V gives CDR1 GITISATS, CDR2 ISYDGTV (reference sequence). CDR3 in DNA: TGTGCCTTGTGGGAGGTGCCCACAGCCCGGGAGTTGGGCAAAAAAATCAAGGTATTT. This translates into CALWEVPTARELGKKIKVF.

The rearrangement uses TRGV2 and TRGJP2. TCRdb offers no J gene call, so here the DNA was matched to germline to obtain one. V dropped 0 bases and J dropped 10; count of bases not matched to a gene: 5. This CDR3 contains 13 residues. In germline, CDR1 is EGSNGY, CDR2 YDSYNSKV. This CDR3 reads CATWDGLTWIKTF. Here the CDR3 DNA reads TGTGCCACCTGGGACGGGCTAACTTGGATCAAGACGTTT.

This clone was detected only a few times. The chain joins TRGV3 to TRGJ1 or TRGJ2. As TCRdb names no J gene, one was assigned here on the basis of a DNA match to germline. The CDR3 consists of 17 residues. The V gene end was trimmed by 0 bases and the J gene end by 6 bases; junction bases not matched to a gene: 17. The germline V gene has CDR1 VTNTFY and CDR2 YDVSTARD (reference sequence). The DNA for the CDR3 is TGTGCCACCTGGGACAGGAGCCAATGGAGGGTGGCTTATAAGAAACTCTTT. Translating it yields CATWDRSQWRVAYKKLF.

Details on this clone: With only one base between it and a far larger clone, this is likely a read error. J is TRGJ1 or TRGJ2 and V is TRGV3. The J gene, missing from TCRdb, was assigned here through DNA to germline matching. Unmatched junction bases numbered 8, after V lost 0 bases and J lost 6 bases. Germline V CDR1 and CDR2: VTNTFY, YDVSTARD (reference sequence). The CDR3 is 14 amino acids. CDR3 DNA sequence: TGTGCCACCTGGGACAGGTGTCGGGGTTATAAGAAACTCTTT. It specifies CATWDRCRGYKKLF.